A single sample is the source of the 23 T cell receptor beta chains below, sequenced in a study of T cell repertoires and HLA-DP antigens. These receptors' targets are unknown. Assay used: immunoSEQ multiplex PCR; TCRdb lists only in-frame clones, some missing. The sample includes about 120,000 clones, 80% to 95% of them seen just once. Sequenced sample: CD4+ T cells from PBMCs. These receptors originate from a woman aged 18-29 years in good health and CMV-seronegative.

The chain has TRBV19 and TRBJ2-5; 10 bases line up with TRBD1. The CDR3 loop spans 13 amino acids. Trimming at V came to 6 bases and at J to 4 bases, leaving 2 bases not matched to a gene. The germline V gene has CDR1 LNHDA and CDR2 SQIVND (reference sequence). The DNA of the CDR3 is TGTGCCAGTAGGGACAGGGGGACAGAGACCCAGTACTTC. Protein product: CASRDRGTETQYF. Using reference TRBV19 and TRBJ2-5 for the parts outside the CDR3, the full variable domain is DGGITQSPKYLFRKEGQNVTLSCEQNLNHDAMYWYRQDPGQGLRLIYYSQIVNDFQKGDIAEGYSVSREKKESFPLTVTSAQKNPTAFYLCASRDRGTETQYFGPGTRLLVL.

The sample holds one count of this clone. V usage is TRBV5-1 and J usage is TRBJ1-4; D might be TRBD1 (5 bases). Germline-derived CDR1 and CDR2 are SGHRS and YFSETQ. The CDR3 is 15 amino acids. Deletions cut 3 bases from V and 2 bases from J, with 11 bases between. The CDR3 here is CASSSTGLTNEKLFF. The CDR3 DNA reads TGCGCCAGCAGCTCTACAGGCCTTACTAATGAAAAACTGTTTTTT.

The rearrangement joins TRBV19 to TRBJ2-1, with 10 bases fitting TRBD1. Trimming took 4 bases from V and 7 from J; bases not matched to a gene: 10. The CDR3 has 16 residues. Germline values: CDR1 LNHDA, CDR2 SQIVND (reference sequence). As DNA, the CDR3 is TGTGCCAGTAGTAACGGTAGGACAGGGGGAGGGAATGAGCAGTTCTTC. Residues: CASSNGRTGGGNEQFF.

The V and J genes are TRBV18 and TRBJ1-3; no clear D gene. The length of the CDR3 is 17 residues. V was pared by 6 bases and J by 0 bases, with 18 bases between. Looked up from germline, CDR1 is KGHSH and CDR2 is LQKENI. CDR3: CASSPEDRPVSGNTIYF. The DNA for the CDR3 is TGTGCCAGCTCCCCAGAGGACCGTCCTGTCTCTGGAAACACCATATATTTT. Full variable domain (remainder filled in from reference TRBV18 and TRBJ1-3): NAGVMQNPRHLVRRRGQEARLRCSPMKGHSHVYWYRQLPEEGLKFMVYLQKENIIDESGMPKERFSAEFPKEGPSILRIQQVVRGDSAAYFCASSPEDRPVSGNTIYFGEGSWLTVV.

This chain joins TRBV18 and TRBJ1-3; D gene ambiguous. With 5 bases removed from V and 4 bases from J, the gap between germline ends came to 9 bases. The CDR3 runs to 13 residues. The V gene's germline CDR1 is KGHSH and CDR2 LQKENI. The CDR3 loop reads CASSSGGGNTIYF. CDR3 DNA: TGTGCCAGCTCATCTGGAGGCGGAAACACCATATATTTT.

This rearrangement joins TRBV7-9 to TRBJ2-5, with 8 bases aligning to TRBD2. CDR3 length: 16 amino acids. V shed 0 bases and J 9 bases; nucleotides not matched to a gene: 12. Germline-derived CDR1 and CDR2 are SEHNR and FQNEAQ (reference sequence). The CDR3 region has the DNA TGTGCCAGCAGCTTAGCGGCGGGGGGACTCCGGGAGGCCCAGTACTTC. The encoded protein is CASSLAAGGLREAQYF.

V is TRBV11-2 and J is TRBJ2-7; the D gene could be TRBD1 or TRBD2 (5 bases each). This CDR3 has 13 amino acids. Trimming removed 6 bases at V and 2 bases at J, with 11 bases between. CDR1 is SGHAT, CDR2 FQNNGV, per germline. CDR3 nucleotide sequence: TGTGCCAGCAGTCTGCAGGGAGCCTACGAGCAGTACTTC. This encodes CASSLQGAYEQYF.

The chain links TRBV9 to TRBJ1-6; D is ambiguous. The V end lost 0 bases, the J end lost 12 bases, and 10 bases lay between the germline ends. The germline CDR1 and CDR2 sequences are SGDLS and YYNGEE. The CDR3 length is 13 residues. CDR3 sequence (DNA): TGTGCCAGCAGCGTAGCTGATGTGGGACCCCTCCACTTT. Translated: CASSVADVGPLHF.

On this clone itself: This sample also contains other DNA sequences that code for the same CDR3. The chain is built from TRBV14 and TRBJ2-7, with D perhaps TRBD2 (6 bases). This CDR3 has 15 residues. CDR1 and CDR2 from the germline V gene are SGHDN and FVKESK. Trimming removed 3 bases from V and 2 bases from J, with 14 bases in between. CDR3 residues: CASSQGRRGTYEQYF. The CDR3 DNA is TGTGCCAGCAGCCAGGGACGGAGGGGAACCTACGAGCAGTACTTC. Looking up the rest from reference TRBV14 and TRBJ2-7 gives the full variable domain: EAGVTQFPSHSVIEKGQTVTLRCDPISGHDNLYWYRRVMGKEIKFLLHFVKESKQDESGMPNNRFLAERTGGTYSTLKVQPAELEDSGVYFCASSQGRRGTYEQYFGPGTRLTVT.

The chain couples TRBV5-4 to TRBJ2-1; D is unresolved. Per the germline V gene, CDR1 is SGHNT and CDR2 is YYREEE (reference sequence). V was cut by 3 bases and J by 7 bases, with 11 bases left in between. The CDR3 length is 13 residues. In DNA form, the CDR3 reads TGTGCCAGCAGCTCTAAAGGGCTTAATGAGCAGTTCTTC. Encoded protein: CASSSKGLNEQFF. Full variable domain (missing parts from reference TRBV5-4 and TRBJ2-1): ETGVTQSPTHLIKTRGQQVTLRCSSQSGHNTVSWYQQALGQGPQFIFQYYREEENGRGNFPPRFSGLQFPNYSSELNVNALELDDSALYLCASSSKGLNEQFFGPGTRLTVL.

The V gene is TRBV6-1, the J gene TRBJ2-5; D remains ambiguous. The CDR3 contains 15 residues. Germline CDR1 reads MNHNS; CDR2 reads SASEGT. Trimming cost V 0 bases and J 7 bases, with 15 bases left between them. The CDR3: CASSEAFEVPGTQYF. The DNA of the CDR3 is TGTGCCAGCAGTGAAGCTTTTGAGGTACCTGGGACCCAGTACTTC.

This chain uses TRBV7-2 with TRBJ1-6; D is unclear. Trimming cost V 1 base and J 7 bases, with 5 bases left between them. The CDR3 spans 13 residues. From germline, CDR1 is SGHTA and CDR2 FQGNSA. The CDR3 loop reads CASSLEMNSPLHF. CDR3 DNA: TGTGCCAGCAGCTTAGAGATGAATTCACCCCTCCACTTT.

This chain links TRBV27 with TRBJ1-5, with D perhaps TRBD1 (5 bases). Looked up from germline, CDR1 is MNHEY and CDR2 is SMNVEV (reference sequence). Between the trimmed V and J ends, which lost 7 bases and 3 bases, there was a span of 10 bases. CDR3 length: 13 residues. CDR3 in amino acids: CASKGTLNQPQHF. Here the CDR3 DNA reads TGTGCCAGCAAGGGGACGCTCAATCAGCCCCAGCATTTT.

The chain has TRBV27 and TRBJ1-5, with 8 bases aligning to TRBD1. The CDR3 loop spans 15 amino acids. V gave up 6 bases and J gave up 4 bases; unmatched junction bases: 8. Per germline, CDR1 MNHEY and CDR2 SMNVEV (reference sequence). The CDR3 nucleotides read TGTGCCAGCAGACCCGACAGGGGAGGTAATCAGCCCCAGCATTTT. The encoded protein is CASRPDRGGNQPQHF.

V usage is TRBV7-6 and J usage is TRBJ2-1; TRBD2 aligns across 11 bases. This CDR3 contains 16 residues. V trimming: 1 base; J trimming: 7 bases; junction bases outside the gene matches: 6. CDR1 is SGHVS, CDR2 FNYEAQ, per germline. CDR3 coding DNA: TGTGCCAGCAGCTTAGAAGGCGCTAGCGGGAGGAATGAGCAGTTCTTC. Translated, it gives CASSLEGASGRNEQFF.

This CDR3 reads CASSPLRGGNENTDTQYF. CDR3 DNA sequence: TGTGCCAGCAGCCCCTTGAGGGGCGGAAATGAGAACACAGATACGCAGTATTTT. V usage is TRBV25-1 and J usage is TRBJ2-3; D may correspond to TRBD1 or TRBD2 (5 bases each). The V gene lost 6 bases and the J gene lost 2 bases, with 24 bases spanning the gap. CDR1 MGHDK and CDR2 SYGVNS come from the germline V gene. The CDR3 is 18 amino acids.

The V and J genes are TRBV9 and TRBJ1-2, with D unclear. This CDR3 has 14 residues. Trimming removed 5 bases from V and 0 bases from J, with 11 bases in between. Per germline, CDR1 SGDLS and CDR2 YYNGEE. For the CDR3, the DNA is TGTGCCAGCAGTCCTATTGGGACTAACTATGGCTACACCTTC. Amino acid sequence: CASSPIGTNYGYTF.

V usage is TRBV6-5 and J usage is TRBJ1-5; D unclear. V lost 10 bases, J lost 3 bases, and 10 bases lay in between. The CDR3 totals 12 residues. Germline V lookup: CDR1 MNHEY, CDR2 SVGAGI. The CDR3 sequence: CATGGPNQPQHF. Here the CDR3 DNA reads TGTGCCACTGGTGGCCCCAATCAGCCCCAGCATTTT.

The V gene is TRBV9, the J gene TRBJ2-1; weak D call: TRBD1 (5 bases). The V end lost 2 bases, the J end lost 2 bases, and 17 bases lay between the germline ends. Germline V gives CDR1 SGDLS, CDR2 YYNGEE. The length of the CDR3 is 17 residues. The CDR3 spells CASSVNRLNGAYNEQFF. The DNA for the CDR3 is TGTGCCAGCAGCGTTAACAGGTTGAATGGGGCCTACAATGAGCAGTTCTTC.

This clone appeared a few times. The CDR3 spells CASSLMVCRPLNTDTQYF. The CDR3 nucleotides are TGTGCCAGCAGCTTAATGGTTTGTAGGCCTCTGAACACAGATACGCAGTATTTT. The chain couples TRBV7-3 to TRBJ2-3; D gene uncertain. Trimming took off 1 base at V and 2 bases at J, with 19 bases between the two ends. This CDR3 has 18 residues. The germline V gene has CDR1 SGHTA and CDR2 FQGTGA.

The chain joins TRBV19 to TRBJ2-1; D might be TRBD1 (6 bases). Germline assignment: CDR1 LNHDA and CDR2 SQIVND (reference sequence). The CDR3 sequence is 22 residues long. Trimming removed 6 bases at V and 1 base at J, with 34 bases between. The CDR3 sequence: CASSPLGAGLGKGVGSYNEQFF. The CDR3 bases are TGTGCCAGTAGCCCCCTGGGGGCCGGGCTAGGTAAGGGCGTAGGTTCCTACAATGAGCAGTTCTTC. Full variable domain (remainder filled in from reference TRBV19 and TRBJ2-1): DGGITQSPKYLFRKEGQNVTLSCEQNLNHDAMYWYRQDPGQGLRLIYYSQIVNDFQKGDIAEGYSVSREKKESFPLTVTSAQKNPTAFYLCASSPLGAGLGKGVGSYNEQFFGPGTRLTVL.

The V and J genes are TRBV30 and TRBJ2-1; D might be TRBD2 (6 bases). Germline V gene sequence: CDR1 GTSNPN, CDR2 SVGIG (reference sequence). This CDR3 has 14 amino acids. V was trimmed by 1 base and J by 7 bases, leaving 14 bases between them. DNA of the CDR3: TGTGCCTGGAGTGCCCCTAGCGCCTCGAATGAGCAGTTCTTC. As protein: CAWSAPSASNEQFF.

The V call is TRBV2, the J call TRBJ2-5; 8 nucleotides align to TRBD2. Germline values: CDR1 SNHLY, CDR2 FYNNEI. The CDR3 has 13 residues. Germline trimming cut 6 bases from V and 5 bases from J; bases unmatched to any gene: 5. The CDR3 DNA follows: TGTGCCAGCAGGCGGGGGGCCGGGGAGACCCAGTACTTC. Amino acid sequence: CASRRGAGETQYF.